This record covers a single TCR beta chain. V was trimmed by 6 bases and J by 6 bases, leaving 25 bases between them. The germline V gene encodes CDR1 LNHDA and CDR2 SQIVND (reference sequence). CDR3 length equals 17 residues. Followed longitudinally, the Seattle patients had been enrolled during active infection. The data stem from a study of blood T cell repertoires in COVID-19. Study background: Samples of COVID-19 (acute and convalescent) were obtained from the United States, Italy and Spain. PBMCs, B-cell-depleted T cells, or T cells provided the cDNA or gDNA that made up the material.

In the original workflow: Cell counts per sample came from amplifying reference gene primers. Assay used: immunoSEQ multiplex PCR; TCRdb lists only in-frame clones, some missing. The DNA was the basis for D and trimming; V, J and clone size are from that table. This table has 390,000 or so clones, roughly 90% appearing once. This sequence joins TRBV19 and TRBJ2-3, with a tentative D call TRBD2 (5 bases). The sample was peripheral blood. This receptor was identified in a woman aged 25 to 39 with COVID-19, enrolled during active disease. The CDR3 DNA follows: TGTGCCAGTAGGGGCCTTTGGAGCGGCACCCTCTCTGATACGCAGTATTTT. Translated: CASRGLWSGTLSDTQYF.